This is a list of T cell receptor beta chains from one sample in a study of T cells in tuberculosis. The protocol was immunoSEQ multiplex PCR, while the TCRdb copy is restricted to in-frame clones and leaves out a portion. The sample has about 43,000 clones, 94% seen once. Sequencing was done on a sample of PBMCs. Source of these receptors: a donor between 10 and 35 years old with latent tuberculosis or without tuberculosis infection. Some clones in this sample may be carry-over from other donors' samples. Each CDR3 is given with its conserved first and last residue. D genes are given only for firm matches. Clone size is stated in some rows and not others, as once, few, many or a class when expanded.

CDR3aa	CDR3nt	len	abundance	d_gene	v_gene	j_gene
CASSFWEYGGTEAFF	TGTGCCAGCAGCTTTTGGGAGTACGGGGGCACTGAAGCTTTCTTT	15	-	-	TRBV5-4	TRBJ1-1
CASSMWDRDYEQYF	TGTGCCAGCAGCATGTGGGACAGGGACTACGAGCAGTACTTC	14	-	TRBD1	TRBV7-8	TRBJ2-7
CASSLGTSLQSYNEQFF	TGTGCCAGCAGTTTAGGTACTAGCCTGCAGTCCTACAATGAGCAGTTCTTC	17	-	-	TRBV27	TRBJ2-1
CAWSPGHPPETQYF	TGTGCCTGGAGTCCGGGACACCCTCCAGAGACCCAGTACTTC	14	-	-	TRBV30	TRBJ2-5
CASSQDQYEQYF	TGCGCCAGCAGCCAAGACCAGTACGAGCAGTACTTC	12	-	-	TRBV4-3	TRBJ2-7
CASSQEPEGRGQTQYF	TGCGCCAGCAGCCAAGAGCCCGAGGGCCGGGGTCAGACCCAGTACTTC	16	-	-	TRBV4-3	TRBJ2-5
CASSLAGVRYEQYF	TGCGCCAGCAGCTTGGCGGGGGTTCGGTACGAGCAGTACTTC	14	-	-	TRBV5-1	TRBJ2-7
CASTTGGGEQYF	TGTGCCAGCACGACAGGGGGCGGCGAGCAGTACTTC	12	-	TRBD1	TRBV27	TRBJ2-7
CAWSRGGIGSGEQYF	TGTGCCTGGAGTAGGGGGGGGATAGGGAGCGGCGAGCAGTACTTC	15	-	-	TRBV30	TRBJ2-7
CASSHYQGAYNEQFF	TGTGCCAGCAGCCACTACCAGGGGGCTTACAATGAGCAGTTCTTC	15	once	TRBD1	TRBV11-2	TRBJ2-1
CASSQDPPGGENTEAFF	TGCGCCAGCAGCCAAGATCCCCCAGGGGGAGAGAACACTGAAGCTTTCTTT	17	-	TRBD1	TRBV4-3	TRBJ1-1
CASTETQAGYNEQFF	TGTGCCAGCACCGAGACTCAGGCGGGTTACAATGAGCAGTTCTTC	15	medium-sized	-	TRBV2	TRBJ2-1
CASSWGGDQPQHF	TGTGCCAGCAGCTGGGGGGGGGATCAGCCCCAGCATTTT	13	-	-	TRBV25-1	TRBJ1-5
CASSLVEGSGTEAFF	TGCGCCAGCAGCTTGGTGGAGGGGTCGGGCACTGAAGCTTTCTTT	15	-	-	TRBV5-1	TRBJ1-1
CASSPWDSSWYGYTF	TGTGCCAGCAGCCCCTGGGACAGCTCTTGGTATGGCTACACCTTC	15	-	TRBD1	TRBV5-6	TRBJ1-2
CASSWSGLAGVEEQFF	TGTGCCAGCAGCTGGTCGGGACTAGCGGGAGTCGAGGAGCAGTTCTTC	16	few	TRBD2	TRBV5-6	TRBJ2-1
CASSLQGLLTDTQYF	TGCGCCAGCAGCCTACAGGGTTTACTCACAGATACGCAGTATTTT	15	-	-	TRBV4-1	TRBJ2-3
CASSGGTGRGYGYTF	TGTGCCAGCAGTGGAGGGACAGGTAGAGGCTATGGCTACACCTTC	15	-	TRBD1	TRBV25-1	TRBJ1-2
CASSPYDSGRTSYNEQFF	TGTGCCAGCTCACCTTACGATAGCGGGAGAACGTCCTACAATGAGCAGTTCTTC	18	-	TRBD2	TRBV18	TRBJ2-1
CASSFGGQPQHF	TGTGCCAGCAGCTTCGGAGGTCAGCCCCAGCATTTT	12	-	-	TRBV7-9	TRBJ1-5
CASSLYEGWNNEQFF	TGCGCCAGCAGCTTGTACGAGGGTTGGAACAATGAGCAGTTCTTC	15	-	-	TRBV5-1	TRBJ2-1
CASSLGQGAITEAFF	TGCGCCAGCAGCTTGGGACAGGGGGCGATAACTGAAGCTTTCTTT	15	-	TRBD1	TRBV5-1	TRBJ1-1
CATRRMWQGGEKLFF	TGTGCCACCAGACGTATGTGGCAGGGGGGAGAAAAACTGTTTTTT	15	-	TRBD1	TRBV15	TRBJ1-4
CASSPPKSGSYNEQFF	TGTGCCAGCTCACCACCGAAAAGCGGGAGCTACAATGAGCAGTTCTTC	16	-	TRBD2	TRBV18	TRBJ2-1
CASSPGTGGLPSNQPQHF	TGTGCCAGCAGCCCCGGGACAGGGGGCTTACCCAGCAATCAGCCCCAGCATTTT	18	-	TRBD1	TRBV7-8	TRBJ1-5
CASSSKWPSGEKLFF	TGTGCCAGCAGTTCGAAGTGGCCCAGTGGTGAAAAACTGTTTTTT	15	-	-	TRBV5-6	TRBJ1-4
CASSQGTAPETQYF	TGCGCCAGCAGCCAGGGGACAGCCCCAGAGACCCAGTACTTC	14	-	TRBD1	TRBV4-1	TRBJ2-5
CASSRILQGSGETQYF	TGTGCCAGCAGCCGCATCTTGCAGGGGTCCGGGGAGACCCAGTACTTC	16	-	-	TRBV28	TRBJ2-5
CATQKGAYQPQHF	TGTGCCACCCAAAAGGGGGCATATCAGCCCCAGCATTTT	13	-	TRBD1	TRBV28	TRBJ1-5
CASSSRVASGDLALNEQFF	TGCGCCAGCAGCTCCCGTGTGGCTAGCGGGGACCTCGCATTGAATGAGCAGTTCTTC	19	-	TRBD2	TRBV5-1	TRBJ2-1
CATQNLSGRGETQYF	TGTGCCACCCAAAACCTCTCTGGCAGGGGGGAGACCCAGTACTTC	15	-	TRBD1	TRBV2	TRBJ2-5
CAWRGGIAGVQETQYF	TGTGCCTGGAGAGGTGGGATAGCGGGGGTCCAAGAGACCCAGTACTTC	16	-	TRBD2	TRBV30	TRBJ2-5
CASSLLHSQAEYF	TGTGCCAGCAGTCTCCTTCACTCACAGGCGGAGTACTTC	13	-	-	TRBV28	TRBJ2-4
CASSFKETQYF	TGTGCCAGCAGTTTTAAAGAGACCCAGTACTTC	11	-	-	TRBV27	TRBJ2-5
CASSAGLVGEQYF	TGTGCCAGCAGCGCGGGACTAGTTGGGGAGCAGTACTTC	13	-	TRBD2	TRBV7-9	TRBJ2-7
CASSLDISGGIRNQPQHF	TGTGCCAGCAGCTTAGACATTAGTGGGGGGATAAGGAATCAGCCCCAGCATTTT	18	-	-	TRBV11-2	TRBJ1-5
CASSLVEASDLIAFF	TGCGCCAGCAGCTTGGTTGAGGCATCCGACCTGATAGCTTTCTTT	15	once	-	TRBV5-1	TRBJ1-1
CASSLATGLARDTQYF	TGTGCCAGCAGCTTGGCTACCGGACTAGCCAGAGATACGCAGTATTTT	16	-	TRBD2	TRBV5-6	TRBJ2-3
CAWSVPEIYEQYF	TGTGCCTGGAGTGTACCAGAAATCTACGAGCAGTACTTC	13	-	-	TRBV30	TRBJ2-7
CASSSTGANVLTF	TGCGCCAGCAGTTCGACAGGGGCCAACGTCCTGACTTTC	13	-	-	TRBV10-1	TRBJ2-6
CASSPGQTYEQYF	TGTGCCAGCTCACCCGGACAGACCTACGAGCAGTACTTC	13	-	-	TRBV18	TRBJ2-7
CASRLAVGDFWTSGRARATNEQFF	TGTGCAAGTCGCTTAGCGGTGGGGGATTTTTGGACTAGCGGGAGGGCCCGGGCGACCAATGAGCAGTTCTTC	24	once	-	TRBV12-2	TRBJ2-1
CATRDFPTDTQYF	TGCGCCACCCGGGATTTCCCCACAGATACGCAGTATTTT	13	-	-	TRBV10-2	TRBJ2-3
CARIEGQGLNTQYF	TGTGCCAGAATAGAGGGACAGGGTTTAAATACGCAGTATTTT	14	-	TRBD1	TRBV5-3	TRBJ2-3
CASSRAQGTAHEAFF	TGTGCCAGCAGTAGGGCCCAAGGGACAGCCCATGAAGCTTTCTTT	15	-	TRBD1	TRBV28	TRBJ1-1
CASRRLSRGTQYF	TGTGCCAGCCGACGACTCTCACGAGGGACCCAGTACTTC	13	-	-	TRBV5-4	TRBJ2-5
CASGLASGTGQETQYF	TGTGCTAGTGGTTTGGCCTCCGGGACAGGGCAAGAGACCCAGTACTTC	16	-	TRBD1	TRBV12-5	TRBJ2-5
CSVESTLAGKYTGELFF	TGCAGCGTTGAATCTACACTAGCGGGGAAATACACCGGGGAGCTGTTTTTT	17	-	TRBD2	TRBV29-1	TRBJ2-2
CASSQIDSYEQYF	TGTGCCAGCAGTCAAATAGATTCCTACGAGCAGTACTTC	13	-	-	TRBV14	TRBJ2-7
CASSEGPGTDNTEAFF	TGTGCCAGCAGTGAAGGACCCGGGACAGATAACACTGAAGCTTTCTTT	16	-	TRBD1	TRBV6-1	TRBJ1-1
CASSAAGSSGNTIYF	TGTGCCAGCAGCGCGGCCGGGAGCTCTGGAAACACCATATATTTT	15	-	-	TRBV9	TRBJ1-3
CAISRGTGGISTGELFF	TGTGCCATCAGCCGCGGGACAGGGGGCATCAGCACCGGGGAGCTGTTTTTT	17	-	TRBD1	TRBV10-3	TRBJ2-2
CASSQDPVVNTEAFF	TGTGCCAGCAGCCAAGATCCGGTAGTGAACACTGAAGCTTTCTTT	15	-	-	TRBV4-2	TRBJ1-1
CASSLDGTGRSGANVLTF	TGCGCCAGCAGCTTGGATGGGACAGGGCGCTCTGGGGCCAACGTCCTGACTTTC	18	-	TRBD1	TRBV5-1	TRBJ2-6
CASSEYRTSGRFLYF	TGCGCCAGCAGTGAGTACCGGACTAGCGGGAGGTTCTTATACTTC	15	-	TRBD2	TRBV10-2	TRBJ2-7
CASSSVGTVSYF	TGTGCCAGCAGTTCGGTAGGGACAGTATCGTACTTC	12	-	TRBD1	TRBV28	TRBJ2-4
CASSQNGALGRSSYEQYF	TGCGCCAGCAGCCAAAACGGAGCTTTAGGCCGAAGCTCCTACGAGCAGTACTTC	18	-	-	TRBV4-1	TRBJ2-7
CASSPRSGTGVEKLFF	TGTGCCAGCAGTCCCCGATCCGGGACAGGGGTCGAAAAACTGTTTTTT	16	-	TRBD1	TRBV27	TRBJ1-4
CASSSRGNNEQFF	TGTGCCAGCAGCAGTCGAGGGAACAATGAGCAGTTCTTC	13	-	-	TRBV9	TRBJ2-1